Listed below are T cell receptor beta chains from one sample, sequenced in a study of regulatory T cells in long-lasting Graves disease. Via MiXCR, TCRdb re-called the multiplex PCR reads, giving one row per CDR3 protein. Among 420,000 or so distinct CDR3 sequences, less than 20% were seen once, and the ten largest hold roughly 23%. This sample also belongs to another study, concerning T cells in Graves' hyperthyroidism and ophthalmopathy.

The material sequenced was peripheral blood mononuclear cells (PBMCs), taken at new diagnosis, from a patient treated with antithyroid drugs. The source of these receptors is a woman aged 18-29 years with Graves disease. CDR3s include the opening cysteine and the closing phenylalanine or tryptophan. The order of the fields is V gene, CDR3 protein.

V: TRBV28
CDR3: CASSPGQWHQPQHF

V: TRBV2
CDR3: CASSADTGRSEKLFF

V: TRBV12-3/TRBV12-4
CDR3: CATKTDFTGSGANVLTF

V: TRBV25-1
CDR3: CASRGGHLSYNEQFF

V: TRBV6-9
CDR3: CASSYGRGNEQFF

V: TRBV6-1
CDR3: CASSDWLAGAYEQYF

V: TRBV6-1
CDR3: CASSKLDTEAFF

V: TRBV9
CDR3: CASSVDLGTSGNEQFF

V: TRBV30
CDR3: CAWIAGGVTDTQYF

V: TRBV6-2/TRBV6-3
CDR3: CASSYEDYTEAFF

V: TRBV4-1
CDR3: CASSQGGSEQFF

V: TRBV10-2
CDR3: CASEYNMNTEAFF

V: TRBV28
CDR3: CATKLTSGSFDEQFF

V: TRBV6-2/TRBV6-3
CDR3: CASSYNDFPNTEAFF

V: TRBV13
CDR3: CASSLGGGARQPQHF

V: TRBV9
CDR3: CASSARGHYSYNEQFF

V: TRBV28
CDR3: CASSSLARDNFYGYTF

V: TRBV24-1
CDR3: CATSDTRTSGTDTQYF

V: TRBV20-1
CDR3: CSARDGYHNEQFF

V: TRBV6-1
CDR3: CASTVVGGRTMYEQYF

V: TRBV12-3/TRBV12-4
CDR3: CASSFQGGGNQPQHF

V: TRBV12-3/TRBV12-4
CDR3: CASSPRDRRNSPLHF

V: TRBV7-9
CDR3: CASSFPTSWEQFF

V: TRBV10-3
CDR3: CAISESWDSTEAFF

V: TRBV11-3
CDR3: CASSRTQNTEAFF

V: TRBV5-1
CDR3: CASSLGTGSYNEQFF

V: TRBV28
CDR3: CASSFDRVVQPQHF

V: TRBV28
CDR3: CASSPAAGSYEQYF

V: TRBV2
CDR3: CASSESRRNSYGYTF

V: TRBV20-1
CDR3: CSATGASNEKLFF

V: TRBV6-1
CDR3: CASREGRANTGELFF

V: TRBV20-1
CDR3: CSAIQDRPSSYEQYF

V: TRBV30
CDR3: CAWSEQNNQPQHF

V: TRBV11-2
CDR3: CASSLEGETADTQYF

V: TRBV20-1
CDR3: CSALPARGKDNEQFF

V: TRBV12-3/TRBV12-4
CDR3: CASSRLAGGKNEQFF

V: TRBV12-3/TRBV12-4
CDR3: CASSYGGTGETQYF

V: TRBV12-3/TRBV12-4
CDR3: CASSLVVGGSEAFF